Following are 3 T cell receptor beta chains from one sample sequenced in a study of cytomegalovirus exposure and HLA in healthy donors. Sequenced by immunoSEQ multiplex PCR; TCRdb stores in-frame clones only, minus some. The sample consists of 100,000 to 120,000 clones, over 75% of them appearing once. The specimen was PBMCs. These receptors were collected from a woman in her twenties or thirties in good health and CMV-seropositive.

This rearrangement joins TRBV28 to TRBJ2-7; 8 bases are shared with TRBD1. V gave up 3 bases and J gave up 4 bases; unmatched junction bases: 8. The CDR3 runs 15 residues. Germline lookup yields CDR1 MDHEN and CDR2 SYDVKM. Written as DNA, the CDR3 is TGTGCCAGCAGTTTGTTGACAGGGGCTAGTTACGAGCAGTACTTC. Its translation: CASSLLTGASYEQYF.

This clone showed up just a few times. The gene calls are TRBV11-2 and TRBJ1-2, with D possibly TRBD1 on 6 matching bases. Germline CDR1 SGHAT, CDR2 FQNNGV. Trimming left V 0 bases short and J 4 bases short, with 12 bases between. This CDR3 has 15 amino acids. The CDR3 DNA follows: TGTGCCAGCAGCTTAGATAACTGGACAGCCTATGGCTACACCTTC. Protein sequence: CASSLDNWTAYGYTF.

Written as DNA, the CDR3 is TGTGCCTGGAGTGTTCCCCCCCAGAAGCAGTACTTC. This codes for CAWSVPPQKQYF. V gene TRBV30 combines with J gene TRBJ2-7; D is uncertain. Looked up from germline, CDR1 is GTSNPN and CDR2 is SVGIG (reference sequence). This CDR3 is built from 12 residues. V shed 0 bases and J shed 8 bases, with 11 bases lying between them.